Below, one T cell receptor (beta chain) is given with its context. This receptor's antigen is unknown. The sample holds no much larger clone one base away, and base qualities are not on file. TCRbeta CDR3 regions were amplified from genomic DNA by means of the immunoSEQ Assay, a bias-controlled multiplex PCR. From the authors' description of their analysis: The number of nucleated cells in each sample was estimated by amplification of reference gene primers within the assay. To quantify the absolute abundance of each unique TCRbeta CDR3 rearrangement, sequence reads were collapsed and filtered. Productive Simpson clonality was computed per sample as the square root of Simpson's diversity index over productive rearrangements. TCRdb took over this immuneACCESS table, retaining in-frame rearrangements with V and J assigned. Such tables are incomplete; in checked studies, under half of the missing clones stem from an unresolved V gene, and the remainder is unexplained. V, J and clone size were drawn from that table, and D and trimming were deduced from the DNA. The sample includes fewer than 650,000 clones, with roughly 89% observed a single time. The ten top clones hold 7.5% to 9% of the sample.

CDR1 and CDR2 are read off the germline V gene as MNHNS and SASEGT. Measured from the cysteine to the phenylalanine, the CDR3 is 17 residues long. The CDR3 DNA has 51 bases and is translated from base 1. Trimming leaves V shorter by 4 bases and J shorter by 2 bases, with the junction holding 10 bases beyond the gene matches. The source of the sample is a study of blood T cell repertoires in COVID-19 (TCRdb year 2020). Regarding the research as a whole: Samples from collaborators originated in the United States, Italy and Spain and spanned both the acute and convalescent phases of COVID-19. The material from the prospective study consisted of cDNA or gDNA derived from T cells, B-cell-depleted T cells, or PBMCs. Deeply sampled blood TCRbeta repertoires from subjects exposed to, actively infected with, or recovered from COVID-19 were included in the dataset. The repertoires were released in a freely available public database intended as a resource for research on the immune response to SARS-CoV-2. The samples were drawn from the first 160 participants of the ongoing ImmuneRACE study and from over 950 subjects provided by 6 global collaborators. A de-identified subject ID, COVID-19 status, age in years and sex were almost always included in the sample metadata. Where available, HLA class I and class II types were obtained from metadata supplied by the sample provider rather than from assay-based typing. Overall study results and their limits: The amount of clinical and demographic metadata varied by source and participant and was provided uncurated.

At one collaborating source in Seattle, patients were enrolled during active infection and were followed longitudinally through the course of disease. Collaborating institutions collected whole blood in K2EDTA tubes following their own protocols. For TCRbeta analysis, collaborator samples were shipped as frozen whole blood, as isolated PBMCs, or as DNA extracted from either sample type. This clonotype was sampled from a woman aged 45-59 years with COVID-19, enrolled during active disease. Material: peripheral blood. The V and J segments used are TRBV6-1 and TRBJ2-2; 7 bases in the middle match TRBD1. The DNA sequence is TGTGCCAGCAGTGGACGACAGGGAAGGGGTAACACCGGGGAGCTGTTTTTT. Its protein product is CASSGRQGRGNTGELFF.